This TCR beta chain is drawn from a study of CD8 T cells in ankylosing spondylitis. This clonotype has more than one count but fewer than ten. TCRdb re-called the 5' RACE reads through MiXCR, storing one row per CDR3 protein. The sample holds roughly 280,000 distinct CDR3 sequences, around 20% seen once. This CDR3 region has 13 residues. Germline V CDR1 and CDR2: MNHEY, SVGAGI. The ends lost 3 bases at V and 7 bases at J; junction bases unmatched: 2. The receptor was derived from a male donor with ankylosing spondylitis or in good health (not recorded which). The rearrangement links TRBV6-5 to TRBJ1-4, with 7 nucleotides matching TRBD1. Source material: blood, either unsorted or a sorted T cell fraction (not recorded which). CDR3 nucleotides: TGTGCCAGCAGTTATGGACAGGCTGAAAAACTGTTTTTT. Its translation is CASSYGQAEKLFF.